This T cell receptor (beta chain) was observed in a study of blood T cell repertoires in COVID-19. Turning to the study itself: Researchers got acute and convalescent COVID-19 samples from the United States, Italy and Spain.

Recovery meant two consecutive negative NP/OP PCR tests, professional clearance, or resolved symptoms. Original processing notes: Reference gene primer amplification gave nucleated cell count estimates. Only in-frame clones appear in the TCRdb table, and some are missing; sequencing was by immunoSEQ multiplex PCR. V and J calls and clone size come straight from that table; D and trimming were deduced from the DNA. The table includes 300,000 to 350,000 clones, approximately 83% detected once. CDR3 length equals 13 residues. The V gene's germline CDR1 is SGHRS and CDR2 YFSETQ. V lost 3 bases and J 6 bases, leaving 10 bases between the germline ends.

Sequencing was performed on PBMCs or T cells enriched from blood (not recorded which). The receptor was isolated from a young man who had recovered from COVID-19. The V call is TRBV5-1, the J call TRBJ2-1, with D possibly being TRBD2 (5 bases). Written as DNA, the CDR3 is TGCGCCAGCAGCTCATTAGGAGGCAATGAGCAGTTCTTC. This codes for CASSSLGGNEQFF.